The next 11 T cell receptor beta chains were all read from a single sample in a study of cytomegalovirus exposure and HLA in healthy donors. 60 Vbeta and 13 Jbeta primers were used in PCR. TCRdb's table, derived via immunoSEQ multiplex PCR, lists solely in-frame clones and lacks some. The table records approximately 110,000 clones, 78% of them present only once. The sequenced sample was PBMCs. These receptors were collected from a man aged 30 to 45 in good health and CMV-seronegative.

This clone was counted once. This chain uses TRBV15 with TRBJ2-3, with 7 nucleotides matching TRBD2. Germline CDR1 LNHNV, CDR2 YYDKDF (reference sequence). The CDR3 sequence is 17 residues long. The trim removed 5 bases at V and 0 bases at J, leaving 11 bases unmatched. The CDR3 nucleotides read TGTGCCACCAGCTTCGGCCTGCTAGCGGAGAGCACAGATACGCAGTATTTT. It codes for CATSFGLLAESTDTQYF.

This clone has just one count. This chain links TRBV9 with TRBJ2-3, with TRBD1 matching 7 bases. Trimming removed 0 bases from V and 3 bases from J; junction bases left unmatched: 1. The CDR3 is 14 residues long. Per germline, CDR1 SGDLS and CDR2 YYNGEE. In nucleotides, the CDR3 is TGTGCCAGCAGCGTAGGACAGGGTACAGATACGCAGTATTTT. It codes for CASSVGQGTDTQYF. The full variable domain, in which reference TRBV9 and TRBJ2-3 provide the parts outside the CDR3, is DSGVTQTPKHLITATGQRVTLRCSPRSGDLSVYWYQQSLDQGLQFLIQYYNGEERAKGNILERFSAQQFPDLHSELNLSSLELGDSALYFCASSVGQGTDTQYFGPGTRLTVL.

In this sample, this clone turned up a few times. The rearrangement uses TRBV15 and TRBJ1-4; tentative D call: TRBD1 (6 bases). The CDR3 is 15 amino acids. Trimming removed 3 bases from V and 4 bases from J, with 12 bases in between. Looked up from germline, CDR1 is LNHNV and CDR2 is YYDKDF (reference sequence). The CDR3: CATSSRTARNEKLFF. The DNA of the CDR3 is TGTGCCACCAGCAGTAGGACAGCTCGTAATGAAAAACTGTTTTTT.

The rearrangement uses TRBV10-3 and TRBJ1-1; D perhaps matches TRBD1 (5 bases). The CDR3 is 16 residues long. The germline V gene encodes CDR1 ENHRY and CDR2 SYGVKD. The V and J ends lost 2 bases and 10 bases respectively, with 23 bases between them. As DNA, the CDR3 is TGTGCCATCAGTGAGGCAGGGCAAAAGGTAGACTTTGGAGCTTTCTTT. It codes for CAISEAGQKVDFGAFF.

J is TRBJ1-2 and V is TRBV5-1; 8 nucleotides align to TRBD1. The CDR3 covers 14 residues. With V trimmed by 3 bases and J by 3 bases, 4 bases remained unmatched. Looked up from germline, CDR1 is SGHRS and CDR2 is YFSETQ. For the CDR3, the DNA is TGCGCCAGCAGCTCGACAGGGGATGACTATGGCTACACCTTC. Translating it yields CASSSTGDDYGYTF.

This clone was recorded a few times. The chain is built from TRBV19 and TRBJ2-6; D not certain. The CDR3 consists of 15 residues. V was cut by 5 bases and J by 0 bases, with 8 bases left in between. Germline CDR1 and CDR2: LNHDA and SQIVND (reference sequence). The CDR3 loop reads CASSWRNSGANVLTF. CDR3 sequence (DNA): TGTGCCAGTAGTTGGCGGAACTCTGGGGCCAACGTCCTGACTTTC.

The V call is TRBV5-4, the J call TRBJ2-3, with 7 bases lining up with TRBD2. Germline CDR1 reads SGHNT; CDR2 reads YYREEE (reference sequence). The trim removed 4 bases at V and 4 bases at J, leaving 3 bases unmatched. The CDR3 extends over 13 amino acids. For the CDR3, the DNA is TGTGCCAGCAGCCCGGGAGGTCCAGATACGCAGTATTTT. Translating gives CASSPGGPDTQYF.

The rearrangement links TRBV11-2 to TRBJ2-7; TRBD2 matches 10 bases. The CDR3 has 15 residues. Losses at the gene ends were 3 bases for V and 7 bases for J; bases not matched to a gene: 9. The germline gives CDR1 SGHAT, CDR2 FQNNGV. The CDR3 protein is CASSLALAGAREQYF. The CDR3 DNA reads as TGTGCCAGCAGCTTGGCGCTAGCGGGAGCCCGGGAGCAGTACTTC.

This sequence joins TRBV28 and TRBJ2-7; 7 bases agree with TRBD1. The CDR3 extends over 14 amino acids. Trimming at V came to 1 base and at J to 6 bases, leaving 6 bases not matched to a gene. Germline values: CDR1 MDHEN, CDR2 SYDVKM. The CDR3 DNA reads as TGTGCCAGCAGTTTATTTTCAGGGGGTTTCGAGCAGTACTTC. Amino acid sequence: CASSLFSGGFEQYF.

V is TRBV4-3 and J is TRBJ1-2; no definite D call. With 0 bases removed from V and 8 bases from J, the gap between germline ends came to 10 bases. The CDR3 runs 13 residues. CDR1 and CDR2 (germline): LGHNA, YSLEER. The CDR3 coding sequence is TGCGCCAGCAGCCAAGATCAGACACGCGGCTACACCTTC. This sequence encodes CASSQDQTRGYTF.

The chain joins TRBV19 to TRBJ1-1; D gene ambiguous. Trimming removed 8 bases from V and 0 bases from J, with 10 bases in between. Germline V gene lookup returns CDR1 LNHDA and CDR2 SQIVND (reference sequence). The CDR3 is made up of 13 amino acids. The CDR3 nucleotides read TGTGCCAGTGCTTGGACTTTGAACACTGAAGCTTTCTTT. This encodes CASAWTLNTEAFF. The variable domain in full, with the rest retrieved from reference TRBV19 and TRBJ1-1, is DGGITQSPKYLFRKEGQNVTLSCEQNLNHDAMYWYRQDPGQGLRLIYYSQIVNDFQKGDIAEGYSVSREKKESFPLTVTSAQKNPTAFYLCASAWTLNTEAFFGQGTRLTVV.